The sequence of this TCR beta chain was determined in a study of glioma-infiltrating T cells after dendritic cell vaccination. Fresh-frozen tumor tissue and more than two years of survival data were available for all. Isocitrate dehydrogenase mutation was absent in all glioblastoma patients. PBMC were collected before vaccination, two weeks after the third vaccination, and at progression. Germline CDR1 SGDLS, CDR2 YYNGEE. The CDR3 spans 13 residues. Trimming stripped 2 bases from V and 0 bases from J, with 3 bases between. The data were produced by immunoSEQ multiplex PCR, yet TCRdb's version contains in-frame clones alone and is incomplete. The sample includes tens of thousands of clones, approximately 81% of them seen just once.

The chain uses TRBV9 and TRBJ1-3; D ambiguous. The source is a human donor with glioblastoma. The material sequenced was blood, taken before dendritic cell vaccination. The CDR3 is CASSVSSGNTIYF. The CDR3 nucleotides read TGTGCCAGCAGCGTCTCCTCTGGAAACACCATATATTTT.